This TCR beta chain is drawn from a study of blood T cells in healthy people across ages. The study, taken as a whole, reports: Per million T cells, TCR beta diversity dropped about linearly as age rose. Versus aged donors, long-lived donors had higher diversity and more naive CD4+ cells. Diversity estimates from one million T cells were considered underestimates.

For this clonotype: The antigen is unknown.

Germline-derived CDR1 and CDR2 are KGHDR and SFDVKD. Trimming removed 10 bases from V and 11 bases from J, with 16 bases in between. The CDR3 extends over 11 amino acids. Combining a sample-barcoded 5' primer with a J-beta primer mix, a second PCR ran for roughly 6 to 11 cycles. MiXCR, run by TCRdb on the 5' RACE reads, gives a single entry per CDR3 protein. The table shows 1.5 million to 1.9 million distinct CDR3 sequences, with approximately 43% occurring only once. This clonotype was sampled from a woman between 18 and 30 years old in good health. The sequenced sample consisted of blood. The chain uses TRBV24-1 and TRBJ2-5; no firm D call. This CDR3 reads CATGSLDEQYF. The CDR3 bases are TGTGCCACGGGATCACTCGATGAGCAGTACTTC.